This T cell receptor (beta chain) derives from a study of Graves' ophthalmopathy and Graves' hyperthyroidism. Study-wide points: Among expanded thyroid clonotypes above 0.001 frequency, most also occurred in blood.

Note on this clonotype: Its antigen remains unidentified.

The authors amplified TCR beta CDR3 regions from RNA transcripts. HTBI primers were employed in first-round RT-PCR, then a second-round multiplex PCR followed. TCRdb analysed the multiplex PCR reads with MiXCR anew, one entry per CDR3 protein. The sample contains 650,000 to 800,000 distinct CDR3 sequences, over 40% of which appear only once. This receptor was obtained from an adult man with Graves' ophthalmopathy. Sequenced material: peripheral blood.

CDR3 in amino acids: CSVPGQGTSSGANVLTF. CDR3 nucleotide sequence: TGCAGCGTCCCGGGACAGGGGACGAGCTCTGGGGCCAACGTCCTGACTTTC. This chain links TRBV29-1 with TRBJ2-6; 10 nucleotides align to TRBD1. The germline CDR1 and CDR2 sequences are SQVTM and ANQGSEA. The CDR3 length is 17 residues. Unmatched junction bases numbered 8, after V lost 6 bases and J lost 0 bases.